This T cell receptor (beta chain) originates from a study of cytomegalovirus exposure and HLA in healthy donors. Study details: Earlier, 150 million to 200 million T cells were analyzed, and fewer than 120 million unique TCR beta sequences were found among them.

CDR1 MNHEY and CDR2 SMNVEV come from the germline V gene (reference sequence). The CDR3 loop spans 18 amino acids. V lost 5 bases and J 2 bases, leaving 24 bases between the germline ends. Study-level findings and limits: Earlier results showed most TCR beta V segments being productive about 87% or about 30% of the time. Testing in vitro showed a few CMV-associated chains specific for CMV antigens. There were some public TCRs occurring in many donors, but most TCR sequences were rare.

Primers: 60 Vbeta forward and 13 Jbeta reverse. Profiled with immunoSEQ multiplex PCR; TCRdb holds only in-frame clones, not every one. The sample contains 100,000 to 150,000 clones, approximately 83% of which appear only once. As for this clone: Its specificity is unknown.

Sequences were obtained from PBMCs. The chain recombines TRBV27 with TRBJ1-2; maybe TRBD1 (6 bases). The sequence came from a woman between 40 and 55 years old in good health and CMV-seropositive. The CDR3 loop is CASSTLGPLQGRNYGYTF. DNA of the CDR3: TGTGCCAGCAGTACCTTAGGGCCCCTCCAGGGGCGGAACTATGGCTACACCTTC.